This TCR beta chain was recovered during a study of T cell clonality in common variable immunodeficiency. The study, taken as a whole, reports: CVID subjects had higher TCRbeta clonality than healthy controls, most marked in about a third. Common variable immunodeficiency TCR beta sequences reportedly had fewer deletions and N-nucleotide insertions. CVID subjects shared fewer TCRbeta clones than healthy controls did.

Libraries were prepared by immunoSEQ multiplex PCR; TCRdb keeps only in-frame clonotypes and omits some of them. Found here are around 19,000 clones, no singletons; the ten largest cover around 2.6%. Replacement immunoglobulin had been given to every CVID subject for at least one year. This clone occurred a few times. Its antigen is currently unknown. The sample was peripheral blood mononuclear cells. The TCR originated in a human donor with common variable immunodeficiency.

The CDR3 protein is CASSRRGRETQYF. The CDR3 DNA, read in part, is TGCGCCAGCAGTCGAAGGGGCCGGGAGACC. The chain recombines TRBV23-1 with TRBJ2-5, with D maybe TRBD1 (5 bases). The read finishes 3 residues shy of the CDR3 end, and the germline J gene is used to complete it. Being an ORF, TRBV23-1 has a function that is uncertain. The V and J ends lost 4 bases and 5 bases respectively, with 11 bases between them. CDR3 length equals 13 residues.